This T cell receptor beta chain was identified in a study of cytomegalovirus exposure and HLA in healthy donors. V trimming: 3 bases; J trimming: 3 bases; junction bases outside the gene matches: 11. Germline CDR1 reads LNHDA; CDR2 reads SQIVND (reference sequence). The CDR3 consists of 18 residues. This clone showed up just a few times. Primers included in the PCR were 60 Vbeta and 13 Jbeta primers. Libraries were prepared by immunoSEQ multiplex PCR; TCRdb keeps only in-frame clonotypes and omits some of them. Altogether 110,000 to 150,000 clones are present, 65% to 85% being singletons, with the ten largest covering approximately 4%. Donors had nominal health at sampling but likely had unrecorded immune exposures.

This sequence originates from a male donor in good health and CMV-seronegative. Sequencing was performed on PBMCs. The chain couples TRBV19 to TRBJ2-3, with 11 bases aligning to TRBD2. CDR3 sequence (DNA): TGTGCCAGTAGTATTCTTCGGACTAGCGGGTTAAGAACAGATACGCAGTATTTT. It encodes CASSILRTSGLRTDTQYF.